The subject of this entry is one T cell receptor beta chain. The data were taken from a study of OX40 agonist ivuxolimab in advanced cancers. Study-level information: Prior anti-PD-1, anti-PD-L1 or anti-CTLA-4 therapy did not bar entry, and about 38% had some.

The ends were cut back, 2 bases at V and 1 base at J, with 10 bases in the middle. The germline V gene encodes CDR1 SGHNT and CDR2 YYREEE (reference sequence). CDR3 length: 15 residues. No patient had autoimmune disease or received systemic immunosuppression. The data were produced by immunoSEQ multiplex PCR, yet TCRdb's version contains in-frame clones alone and is incomplete. Of 15,000 to 20,000 clones in the sample, around 93% were seen once. This TCR derives from an adult with an advanced solid tumor such as melanoma, head and neck, liver or kidney cancer. This material consisted of CD4+ or CD8+ T cells sorted from blood, taken in a trial of the OX40 agonist ivuxolimab. The rearrangement uses TRBV5-4 and TRBJ1-5, with D maybe TRBD1 (6 bases). The CDR3 sequence is CASSLGGYSNQPQHF. For the CDR3, the DNA is TGTGCCAGCAGCTTAGGGGGGTACAGCAATCAGCCCCAGCATTTT. The variable domain in full, completed from reference TRBV5-4 and TRBJ1-5, reads ETGVTQSPTHLIKTRGQQVTLRCSSQSGHNTVSWYQQALGQGPQFIFQYYREEENGRGNFPPRFSGLQFPNYSSELNVNALELDDSALYLCASSLGGYSNQPQHFGDGTRLSIL.